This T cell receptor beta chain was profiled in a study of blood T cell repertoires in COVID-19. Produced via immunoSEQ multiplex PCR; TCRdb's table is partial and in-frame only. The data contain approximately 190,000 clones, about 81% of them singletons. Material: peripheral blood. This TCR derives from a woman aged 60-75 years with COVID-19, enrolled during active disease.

CDR3 sequence (DNA): TGTGCCAGTAGTATAGGACAGGAGTTCTCTGGGGCCAACGTCCTGACTTTC. Translated: CASSIGQEFSGANVLTF. The chain is built from TRBV19 and TRBJ2-6, with D perhaps TRBD1 (6 bases). V lost 1 base, J lost 0 bases, and 10 bases lay in between. CDR1 LNHDA and CDR2 SQIVND come from the germline V gene (reference sequence). CDR3 length: 17 residues.